Listed below are T cell receptor beta chains from one sample, sequenced in a study of blood T cell repertoires in COVID-19. Sequencing was performed with immunoSEQ multiplex PCR; in TCRdb, only in-frame clones are kept and a portion is missing. The sample records 150,000 to 170,000 clones, 83% being singletons. Sequenced material: peripheral blood. The receptors stem from a woman in her sixties or seventies with COVID-19, enrolled during active disease. CDR3s include the opening cysteine and the closing phenylalanine or tryptophan. A D gene is named only where the DNA matches it firmly. Rows may omit the clone size; those that give it use once, few, many or a size class.

D gene: NA; clone size: NA; V gene: TRBV7-8; J gene: TRBJ1-6; CDR3 protein: CASSPRQGGDSPLHF; CDR3 DNA: TGTGCCAGCAGCCCGAGGCAGGGTGGCGATTCACCCCTCCACTTT
D gene: TRBD2; clone size: NA; V gene: TRBV4-2; J gene: TRBJ2-3; CDR3 protein: CASSLRERGEYTDTQYF; CDR3 DNA: TGTGCCAGCAGCCTAAGGGAGCGGGGGGAATACACAGATACGCAGTATTTT
D gene: NA; clone size: NA; V gene: TRBV6-5; J gene: TRBJ1-2; CDR3 protein: CASTIPGVGGYTF; CDR3 DNA: TGTGCCAGCACTATCCCAGGGGTAGGTGGCTACACCTTC
D gene: NA; clone size: NA; V gene: TRBV18; J gene: TRBJ1-3; CDR3 protein: CASSPLGVTSGNTIYF; CDR3 DNA: TGTGCCAGCTCACCACTGGGAGTGACCTCTGGAAACACCATATATTTT
D gene: NA; clone size: NA; V gene: TRBV9; J gene: TRBJ1-1; CDR3 protein: CASSPVAGSNTEAFF; CDR3 DNA: TGTGCCAGCAGCCCTGTGGCAGGCTCGAACACTGAAGCTTTCTTT
D gene: NA; clone size: NA; V gene: TRBV7-8; J gene: TRBJ2-1; CDR3 protein: CASSLERAGRSYNEQFF; CDR3 DNA: TGTGCCAGCAGCTTAGAACGGGCGGGCCGTTCCTACAATGAGCAGTTCTTC
D gene: NA; clone size: NA; V gene: TRBV30; J gene: TRBJ1-1; CDR3 protein: CASQENTEAFF; CDR3 DNA: TGTGCCTCGCAGGAGAACACTGAAGCTTTCTTT
D gene: TRBD1; clone size: NA; V gene: TRBV6-5; J gene: TRBJ2-7; CDR3 protein: CASSLTGDKHEQYF; CDR3 DNA: TGTGCCAGCAGCTTAACAGGGGATAAACACGAGCAGTACTTC
D gene: NA; clone size: NA; V gene: TRBV15; J gene: TRBJ2-1; CDR3 protein: CATSRVRDYNEQFF; CDR3 DNA: TGTGCCACCAGCAGAGTCAGGGATTACAATGAGCAGTTCTTC
D gene: TRBD1; clone size: once; V gene: TRBV7-3; J gene: TRBJ1-2; CDR3 protein: CASSTGQGADGYTF; CDR3 DNA: TGTGCCAGCAGCACCGGACAGGGCGCGGATGGCTACACCTTC
D gene: TRBD1; clone size: NA; V gene: TRBV5-5; J gene: TRBJ1-2; CDR3 protein: CASSRALDRVYGYTF; CDR3 DNA: TGTGCCAGCAGCAGGGCCTTAGACAGGGTCTATGGCTACACCTTC
D gene: TRBD1; clone size: few; V gene: TRBV19; J gene: TRBJ2-1; CDR3 protein: CASSVGQGWNNEQFF; CDR3 DNA: TGTGCCAGTAGTGTGGGACAGGGCTGGAACAATGAGCAGTTCTTC